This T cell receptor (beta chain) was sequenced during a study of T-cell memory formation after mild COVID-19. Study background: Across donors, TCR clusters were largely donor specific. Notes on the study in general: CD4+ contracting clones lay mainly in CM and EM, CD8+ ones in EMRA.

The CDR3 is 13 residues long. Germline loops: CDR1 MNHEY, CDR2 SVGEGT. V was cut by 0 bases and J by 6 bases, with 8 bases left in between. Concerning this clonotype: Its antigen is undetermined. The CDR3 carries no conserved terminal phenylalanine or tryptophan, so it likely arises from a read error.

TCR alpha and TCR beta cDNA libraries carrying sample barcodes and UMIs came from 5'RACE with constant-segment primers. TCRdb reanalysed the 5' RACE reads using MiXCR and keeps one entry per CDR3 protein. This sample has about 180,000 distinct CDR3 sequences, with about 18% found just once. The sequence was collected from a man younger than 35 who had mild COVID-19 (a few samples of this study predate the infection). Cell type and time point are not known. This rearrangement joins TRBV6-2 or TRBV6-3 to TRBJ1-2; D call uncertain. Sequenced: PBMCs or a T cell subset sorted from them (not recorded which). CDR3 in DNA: TGTGCCAGCAGTTACTCCGGCCATAATGGCTACACCTTA. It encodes CASSYSGHNGYTL.